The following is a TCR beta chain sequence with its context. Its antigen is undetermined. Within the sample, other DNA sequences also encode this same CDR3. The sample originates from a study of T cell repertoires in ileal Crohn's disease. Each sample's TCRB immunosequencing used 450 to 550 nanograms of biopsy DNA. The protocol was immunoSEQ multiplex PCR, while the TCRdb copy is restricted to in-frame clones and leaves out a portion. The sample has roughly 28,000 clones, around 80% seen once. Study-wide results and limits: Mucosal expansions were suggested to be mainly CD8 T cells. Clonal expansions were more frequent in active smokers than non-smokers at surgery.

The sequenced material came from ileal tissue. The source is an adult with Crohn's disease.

The CDR3 DNA sequence: TGTGCCAGTAGTAAGCGGGACAGGGGTGAATCCCCCCTCCACTTT. Protein sequence: CASSKRDRGESPLHF. The chain has TRBV19 and TRBJ1-6; 10 bases are a match to TRBD1. The germline V gene encodes CDR1 LNHDA and CDR2 SQIVND (reference sequence). After removal of 4 bases from V and 13 bases from J, the junction contained 10 bases not matched to a gene. The CDR3 is made up of 15 amino acids.